Listed here are 9 T cell receptor beta chains from one sample, sequenced in a study of blood T cell repertoires in COVID-19. Assay used: immunoSEQ multiplex PCR; TCRdb lists only in-frame clones, some missing. The sample lists 400,000 to 550,000 clones, 75% to 90% occurring once. What was sequenced was peripheral blood. All receptors come from a woman aged 30 to 39 with acute or convalescent COVID-19.

The rearrangement uses TRBV19 and TRBJ2-2; tentative D call: TRBD1 (6 bases). This CDR3 has 17 amino acids. The germline V and J ends were trimmed by 3 bases and 4 bases, with 18 bases remaining between them. Per the germline V gene, CDR1 is LNHDA and CDR2 is SQIVND (reference sequence). Here the CDR3 reads CASSMGSYSRGTGELFF. In nucleotides, the CDR3 is TGTGCCAGTAGTATGGGGTCTTACAGCAGGGGCACCGGGGAGCTGTTTTTT.

This chain links TRBV21-1 with TRBJ2-7; no check of the table's D call, TRBD1, against the DNA was made. TRBV21-1 is a listed pseudogene. This CDR3 has 18 residues. The CDR3 DNA sequence: TGTGCCAGCAGCAAAGCGCTCAGGGCCCATCCCCACAATTACGAGCAGTACTTC. Amino acid sequence: CASSKALRAHPHNYEQYF.

This chain connects TRBV2 to TRBJ2-1; 8 nucleotides line up with TRBD2. V trimming: 11 bases; J trimming: 3 bases; junction bases outside the gene matches: 6. Germline assignment: CDR1 SNHLY and CDR2 FYNNEI. This CDR3 contains 13 residues. In nucleotides, the CDR3 is TGTGCCGGCCTCGGGGGGGACTACAATGAGCAGTTCTTC. Translation: CAGLGGDYNEQFF.

The J gene is TRBJ2-1, the V gene TRBV11-2, with 8 bases aligning to TRBD1. The CDR3 covers 14 residues. After removal of 4 bases from V and 7 bases from J, the junction contained 6 bases not matched to a gene. The germline CDR1 and CDR2 sequences are SGHAT and FQNNGV. Here the CDR3 reads CASSSGTGYNEQFF. The CDR3 DNA reads TGTGCCAGCAGCTCAGGGACAGGTTATAATGAGCAGTTCTTC.

J is TRBJ2-1 and V is TRBV27, with D uncertain. This CDR3 contains 13 residues. Trimming took off 6 bases at V and 2 bases at J, with 8 bases between the two ends. Germline V gene lookup returns CDR1 MNHEY and CDR2 SMNVEV (reference sequence). In nucleotides, the CDR3 is TGTGCCAGCAGCCCCGTTACCTACAATGAGCAGTTCTTC. Translating it yields CASSPVTYNEQFF.

This clone was seen once. The V gene is TRBV2, the J gene TRBJ2-7; possibly TRBD1 for D (5 bases). Germline V gene data show CDR1 as SNHLY and CDR2 as FYNNEI. CDR3 length: 15 amino acids. The V gene lost 4 bases and the J gene lost 5 bases, with 18 bases spanning the gap. CDR3 nucleotide sequence: TGTGCCAGCAGTGCCCTCAGGGAACAGACGGACGAGCAGTACTTC. Amino acids: CASSALREQTDEQYF.

The chain links TRBV12-3 or TRBV12-4 to TRBJ1-6; tentatively, D is TRBD1 (6 bases). The V end was cut by 3 bases, the J end by 12 bases, with 9 bases between. The CDR3 spans 12 residues. The CDR3: CASSFGGLPLHF. In DNA form, the CDR3 reads TGTGCCAGCAGTTTCGGGGGGCTACCCCTCCACTTT.

CDR3 sequence reads: CASSRLGTSNEKLFF. As DNA, the CDR3 is TGTGCCAGCAGTCGTCTCGGGACATCTAATGAAAAACTGTTTTTT. The J gene is TRBJ1-4, the V gene TRBV28; D perhaps matches TRBD1 (6 bases). With 5 bases removed from V and 3 bases from J, the gap between germline ends came to 13 bases. The CDR3 is 15 residues long. In germline, CDR1 is MDHEN, CDR2 SYDVKM.

This rearrangement joins TRBV19 to TRBJ1-6; D is undetermined. Trimming left V 4 bases short and J 9 bases short, with 16 bases between. Germline values: CDR1 LNHDA, CDR2 SQIVND (reference sequence). The CDR3 is 15 amino acids. CDR3 DNA: TGTGCCAGTAGTACCAAGTCCGGAGGGAGTTCACCCCTCCACTTT. Amino acid sequence: CASSTKSGGSSPLHF.